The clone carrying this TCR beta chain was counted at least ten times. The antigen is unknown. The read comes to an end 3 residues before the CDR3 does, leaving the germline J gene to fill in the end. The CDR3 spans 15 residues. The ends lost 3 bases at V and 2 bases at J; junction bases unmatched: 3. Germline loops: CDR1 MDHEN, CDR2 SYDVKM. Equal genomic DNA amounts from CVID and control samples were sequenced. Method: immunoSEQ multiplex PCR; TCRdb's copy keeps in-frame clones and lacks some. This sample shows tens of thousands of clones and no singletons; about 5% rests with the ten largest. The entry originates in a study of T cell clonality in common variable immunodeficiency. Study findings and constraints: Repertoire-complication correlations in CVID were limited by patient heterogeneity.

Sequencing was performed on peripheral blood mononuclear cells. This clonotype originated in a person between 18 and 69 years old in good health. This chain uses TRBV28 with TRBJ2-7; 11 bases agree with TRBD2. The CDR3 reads CASSFLAGGTYEQYF. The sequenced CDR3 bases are TGTGCCAGCAGTTTTTTAGCGGGAGGGACCTACGAG.